This entry concerns a single TCR beta chain. The data are from a study of T-cell reconstitution after alpha-beta-depleted transplantation in children. The TCRbeta library was prepared with unique molecular identifiers. MiXCR, run by TCRdb on the PCR reads, gives a single entry per CDR3 protein. Of fewer than 400,000 distinct CDR3 sequences in the sample, roughly 21% were seen once. The CDR3 contains 13 residues. In germline, CDR1 is SGHRS, CDR2 YFSETQ. V shed 0 bases and J shed 4 bases, with 8 bases lying between them. This receptor was taken from a human donor who donated a stem cell graft to a child with acute myeloid leukemia. This rearrangement joins TRBV5-1 to TRBJ2-7, with D possibly TRBD2 on 5 matching bases. The sample consisted of PBMCs from the stem cell graft donor, taken from the stem cell graft. CDR3 loop: CASSLDPGYEQYF. CDR3 DNA: TGCGCCAGCAGCTTGGATCCGGGATACGAGCAGTACTTC.